The rows below give T cell receptor beta chains drawn from one sample of a study of cytomegalovirus exposure and HLA in healthy donors. Measured with immunoSEQ multiplex PCR; TCRdb has only the in-frame clones, and not every one. The table records 150,000 or so clones, about 80% of them present only once. The sequenced sample was PBMCs. These receptors were obtained from a woman aged 40 to 55 in good health and CMV-seronegative. CDR3s include the opening cysteine and the closing phenylalanine or tryptophan. Each record gives: D gene, clone size, V gene, J gene, CDR3 DNA, CDR3 protein. D genes are given only for firm matches. Not all rows give a size; the values are once, few, many and, for expanded clones, a class.

d_call: TRBD1
clone_size: .
v_call: TRBV11-3
j_call: TRBJ2-7
cdr3_nt: TGTGCCAGCAGCTTAGGGTGGGACAGGTCCTACGAGCAGTACTTC
cdr3_aa: CASSLGWDRSYEQYF

d_call: .
clone_size: .
v_call: TRBV12-1
j_call: TRBJ1-5
cdr3_nt: TGTGCCAGCAGCCCCGAACCAGGGGATAGAGATCAGCCCCAGCATTTT
cdr3_aa: CASSPEPGDRDQPQHF

d_call: TRBD2
clone_size: .
v_call: TRBV7-2
j_call: TRBJ2-7
cdr3_nt: TGTGCCAGCAGCCCCGAGGTAGCGGGGCTTGAGCAGTACTTC
cdr3_aa: CASSPEVAGLEQYF

d_call: .
clone_size: once
v_call: TRBV11-3
j_call: TRBJ1-1
cdr3_nt: TGTGCCAGCAGCTTCCTGACGGGGGACACTGAAGCTTTCTTT
cdr3_aa: CASSFLTGDTEAFF

d_call: .
clone_size: .
v_call: TRBV5-1
j_call: TRBJ2-7
cdr3_nt: TGCGCCAGCAGCTTGTCCGGCGGATCCCGTCCCGAGCAGTACTTC
cdr3_aa: CASSLSGGSRPEQYF

d_call: .
clone_size: few
v_call: TRBV30
j_call: TRBJ1-3
cdr3_nt: TGTGCCTGGAGTGTAAGGGGTTCCGGAAACACCATATATTTT
cdr3_aa: CAWSVRGSGNTIYF

d_call: TRBD1
clone_size: .
v_call: TRBV7-2
j_call: TRBJ1-6
cdr3_nt: TGTGCCACAGCAGCGTTGTTCAGGACAGGTGGAGGTGCCCTCCACTTT
cdr3_aa: CATAALFRTGGGALHF

d_call: .
clone_size: .
v_call: TRBV7-2
j_call: TRBJ1-5
cdr3_nt: TGTGCCAGCAGCGCACCCGGGACAACTAATCAGCCCCAGCATTTT
cdr3_aa: CASSAPGTTNQPQHF

d_call: .
clone_size: .
v_call: TRBV7-9
j_call: TRBJ2-1
cdr3_nt: TGTGCCAGCAGCCCACGGGGGAGCTCCTACAATGAGCAGTTCTTC
cdr3_aa: CASSPRGSSYNEQFF

d_call: TRBD1
clone_size: .
v_call: TRBV7-9
j_call: TRBJ2-7
cdr3_nt: TGTGCCAGCAGCACATTGGGGGACAGGGGGCTCTACGAGCAGTACTTC
cdr3_aa: CASSTLGDRGLYEQYF

d_call: TRBD2
clone_size: .
v_call: TRBV7-2
j_call: TRBJ2-2
cdr3_nt: TGTGCCAGCAGCTTACGGGGGGGAACCGGGGAGCTGTTTTTT
cdr3_aa: CASSLRGGTGELFF

d_call: .
clone_size: .
v_call: TRBV29-1
j_call: TRBJ2-3
cdr3_nt: TGCAGCGTCACAACCCCTGGGACACCGAGACGCACAGATACGCAGTATTTT
cdr3_aa: CSVTTPGTPRRTDTQYF

d_call: .
clone_size: .
v_call: TRBV6-6
j_call: TRBJ2-7
cdr3_nt: TGTGCCAGCACAGCAGCAGGGGAATACGAGCAGTACTTC
cdr3_aa: CASTAAGEYEQYF

d_call: TRBD1
clone_size: once
v_call: TRBV4-2
j_call: TRBJ2-1
cdr3_nt: TGTGCCAGCAGCCACCTAAGGGGACAGGGGGCCGATGAGCAGTTCTTC
cdr3_aa: CASSHLRGQGADEQFF

d_call: TRBD1
clone_size: .
v_call: TRBV5-1
j_call: TRBJ2-2
cdr3_nt: TGCGCCAGCAGCACCCCAGGGGGCACCGGGGAGCTGTTTTTT
cdr3_aa: CASSTPGGTGELFF

d_call: .
clone_size: .
v_call: TRBV27
j_call: TRBJ1-6
cdr3_nt: TGTGCCAGCACCACTCACAGGGTCGGTTCACCCCTCCACTTT
cdr3_aa: CASTTHRVGSPLHF

d_call: TRBD1
clone_size: few
v_call: TRBV2
j_call: TRBJ1-5
cdr3_nt: TGTGCCAGCAGTGGACAGGGGGCCGGGCAGCCCCAGCATTTT
cdr3_aa: CASSGQGAGQPQHF

d_call: .
clone_size: few
v_call: TRBV19
j_call: TRBJ1-3
cdr3_nt: TGTGCCAGTAGTATTCTGGGAGCAAACACCATATATTTT
cdr3_aa: CASSILGANTIYF

d_call: .
clone_size: .
v_call: TRBV7-2
j_call: TRBJ2-7
cdr3_nt: TGTGCCAGCAGACTACTAGGGGGTTTTGTCGGCGAGCAGTACTTC
cdr3_aa: CASRLLGGFVGEQYF

d_call: .
clone_size: .
v_call: TRBV27
j_call: TRBJ2-2
cdr3_nt: TGTGCCAGCAGTTCCGGACGGACAAACACCGGGGAGCTGTTTTTT
cdr3_aa: CASSSGRTNTGELFF

d_call: .
clone_size: .
v_call: TRBV28
j_call: TRBJ2-6
cdr3_nt: TGTGCCAGCAGTTTCAATGGGGCCAACGTCCTGACTTTC
cdr3_aa: CASSFNGANVLTF

d_call: TRBD1
clone_size: .
v_call: TRBV28
j_call: TRBJ1-5
cdr3_nt: TGTGCCAGCACGATACTTCAGGGGGCGGGCAATCAGCCCCAGCATTTT
cdr3_aa: CASTILQGAGNQPQHF

d_call: .
clone_size: .
v_call: TRBV27
j_call: TRBJ2-1
cdr3_nt: TGTGCCAGCAGTTTGAACCCGGTGAATGAGCAGTTCTTC
cdr3_aa: CASSLNPVNEQFF

d_call: .
clone_size: .
v_call: TRBV19
j_call: TRBJ2-5
cdr3_nt: TGTGCCGTAGGGGGGGGGCGCCAAGAGACCCAGTACTTC
cdr3_aa: CAVGGGRQETQYF

d_call: .
clone_size: few
v_call: TRBV11-2
j_call: TRBJ2-7
cdr3_nt: TGTGCCAGCAGCTTAGCCTACGGATATCCTAGAGAGCAGTACTTC
cdr3_aa: CASSLAYGYPREQYF

d_call: .
clone_size: .
v_call: TRBV6-6
j_call: TRBJ1-2
cdr3_nt: TGTGCCAGCAGTTACTCGGGCCAGGGTCATGGCTACACCTTC
cdr3_aa: CASSYSGQGHGYTF

d_call: TRBD2
clone_size: .
v_call: TRBV4-1
j_call: TRBJ2-2
cdr3_nt: TGCGCCAGCAGCCATGGGGGTAGCGGGAGGGCTAAGGTAACCGGGGAGCTGTTTTTT
cdr3_aa: CASSHGGSGRAKVTGELFF

d_call: .
clone_size: .
v_call: TRBV28
j_call: TRBJ2-7
cdr3_nt: TGTGCCAGCAGTACCGGACTGCCCTACGAGCAGTACTTC
cdr3_aa: CASSTGLPYEQYF

d_call: TRBD1
clone_size: .
v_call: TRBV27
j_call: TRBJ2-7
cdr3_nt: TGTGCCAGCCGCAGGGGGCGGGATCCATCCTACGAGCAGTACTTC
cdr3_aa: CASRRGRDPSYEQYF

d_call: .
clone_size: once
v_call: TRBV9
j_call: TRBJ2-6
cdr3_nt: TGTGCCAGCAGCGCACATGACTCTGGGGCCAACGGCCTGACTTTC
cdr3_aa: CASSAHDSGANGLTF

d_call: .
clone_size: .
v_call: TRBV6-5
j_call: TRBJ2-7
cdr3_nt: TGTGCCAGCAGTGAAACCGGGGGGCAGTACTTC
cdr3_aa: CASSETGGQYF

d_call: .
clone_size: .
v_call: TRBV18
j_call: TRBJ1-2
cdr3_nt: TGTGCCAGCTCACTGAAAGGACAGAACTACTATGGCTACACCTTC
cdr3_aa: CASSLKGQNYYGYTF

d_call: .
clone_size: .
v_call: TRBV28
j_call: TRBJ2-7
cdr3_nt: TGTGCCAGCAGTTTATGGAGAGAGCAGTACTTC
cdr3_aa: CASSLWREQYF

d_call: .
clone_size: .
v_call: TRBV6-1
j_call: TRBJ2-1
cdr3_nt: TGTGCCAGCATGGAGAGGAGGAATGAGCAGTTCTTC
cdr3_aa: CASMERRNEQFF